The 22 T cell receptor beta chains below all came from one sample that was sequenced in a study of PD-L1 blockade in urothelial cancer. The sample's time point: pretreatment peripheral blood. Profiling relied on immunoSEQ multiplex PCR, and the TCRdb table lists in-frame clones only, not all of them. The sample shows about 43,000 clones, more than 75% of them seen only once. The specimen was PBMCs, collected around atezolizumab (anti-PD-L1) treatment. Receptor source: a man between 60 and 75 years old with urothelial cancer.

Only one count was recorded for this clone. The chain employs TRBV19 and TRBJ2-1, with 12 nucleotides matching TRBD1. Germline values: CDR1 LNHDA, CDR2 SQIVND (reference sequence). Germline trimming cut 3 bases from V and 3 bases from J; bases unmatched to any gene: 12. The CDR3 covers 19 residues. CDR3 in DNA: TGTGCCAGTAGTATGGGGACAGGGGGCGTTCATTTGGGCTACAATGAGCAGTTCTTC. Its translation: CASSMGTGGVHLGYNEQFF.

The gene calls are TRBV6-6 and TRBJ2-5; 11 bases map to TRBD2. The V segment lost 8 bases and the J segment 1 base; nucleotides outside the gene matches: 6. CDR3 length: 15 amino acids. CDR1 is MNHNY and CDR2 is SVGAGI in the germline V gene (reference sequence). For the CDR3, the DNA is TGTGCCAGCGAGGCTAGCGGGAGGATCCAAGAGACCCAGTACTTC. Translated: CASEASGRIQETQYF.

This CDR3 is CASRGVETQYF. CDR3 DNA sequence: TGCGCCAGCAGGGGAGTAGAGACCCAGTACTTC. The chain carries TRBV10-2 and TRBJ2-5; possible D gene TRBD2, 5 bases. Trimming took 6 bases from V and 4 from J, leaving 6 bases between them. The CDR3 is made up of 11 amino acids. From germline, CDR1 is WSHSY and CDR2 SAAADI.

The chain has TRBV11-2 and TRBJ2-7; 12 bases are a match to TRBD2. Germline assignment: CDR1 SGHAT and CDR2 FQNNGV. V lost 0 bases to trimming and J lost 9 bases; unmatched junction nucleotides: 9. The CDR3 is made up of 16 amino acids. The CDR3 region has the DNA TGTGCCAGCAGCTTAGAACCGACTAGCGGGAGAATCGGGCAGTACTTC. It specifies CASSLEPTSGRIGQYF.

This clone has just a few counts. The rearrangement uses TRBV23-1 and TRBJ1-4; 8 positions agree with TRBD1. TRBV23-1 is an ORF, with its function uncertain. With 7 bases clipped from V and 6 bases from J, the junction kept 7 bases outside the gene matches. CDR3 size: 14 residues. DNA for the CDR3: TGCGCCAGCAATCGGGACAGGCGAGATGAAAAACTGTTTTTT. Amino acids: CASNRDRRDEKLFF.

The chain links TRBV6-5 to TRBJ2-3; 13 bases are a match to TRBD2. The length of the CDR3 is 15 residues. V shed 6 bases and J 4 bases; nucleotides not matched to a gene: 4. Looked up from germline, CDR1 is MNHEY and CDR2 is SVGAGI. The CDR3 region has the DNA TGTGCCAGCAGCCGACTAGCGGGGGGATCAGATACGCAGTATTTT. Translating it yields CASSRLAGGSDTQYF.

The chain links TRBV28 to TRBJ1-1; D not certain. With 7 bases removed from V and 1 base from J, the gap between germline ends came to 10 bases. The CDR3 runs to 13 residues. Germline-derived CDR1 and CDR2 are MDHEN and SYDVKM. The CDR3 DNA is TGTGCCAGCATCAACAGTAGGAACACTGAAGCTTTCTTT. As protein: CASINSRNTEAFF.

This chain uses TRBV5-6 with TRBJ2-7, with 8 bases lining up with TRBD2. The V gene's germline CDR1 is SGHDT and CDR2 YYEEEE. The CDR3 contains 13 residues. The V segment lost 4 bases and the J segment 4 bases; nucleotides outside the gene matches: 4. This chain's CDR3 is CASSPGLVYEQYF. Here the CDR3 DNA reads TGTGCCAGCAGCCCGGGACTAGTTTACGAGCAGTACTTC.

The chain links TRBV19 to TRBJ1-5, with D tentatively TRBD1 (6 bases). The germline V and J ends were trimmed by 5 bases and 6 bases, with 17 bases remaining between them. Germline CDR1 and CDR2: LNHDA and SQIVND (reference sequence). The CDR3 spans 15 residues. The CDR3 DNA reads TGTGCCAGTAGTGGGGACAACGGCGGGAGTCAGCCCCAGCATTTT. It translates to CASSGDNGGSQPQHF.

The rearrangement uses TRBV27 and TRBJ2-1, with a weak D call TRBD1 (6 bases). V was cut by 6 bases and J by 3 bases, with 15 bases left in between. The CDR3 runs to 15 residues. Germline V gene sequence: CDR1 MNHEY, CDR2 SMNVEV (reference sequence). The CDR3, as DNA: TGTGCCAGCAGACCCGGGACACCAGTCTACAATGAGCAGTTCTTC. This translates into CASRPGTPVYNEQFF.

The rearrangement links TRBV7-2 to TRBJ1-6; no clear D gene. Trimming took 7 bases from V and 10 from J, leaving 17 bases between them. CDR1 is SGHTA, CDR2 FQGNSA, per germline. The CDR3 is 14 amino acids. The CDR3 sequence is CASKNQANLSPLHF. CDR3 nucleotides: TGTGCCAGCAAAAACCAGGCGAACTTGTCACCCCTCCACTTT.

The CDR3 spells CASSITGYSYNEQFF. Here the CDR3 DNA reads TGTGCCAGTAGTATCACAGGGTACTCCTACAATGAGCAGTTCTTC. This rearrangement joins TRBV19 to TRBJ2-1; D perhaps matches TRBD1 (6 bases). V gave up 3 bases and J gave up 0 bases, with 9 bases separating them. This CDR3 is built from 15 residues. CDR1 and CDR2 (germline): LNHDA, SQIVND (reference sequence).

The V and J genes are TRBV6-1 and TRBJ1-5; D unclear. Trimming cost V 6 bases and J 6 bases, with 12 bases left between them. Germline V CDR1 and CDR2: MNHNS, SASEGT. The CDR3 covers 13 residues. DNA of the CDR3: TGTGCCAGCAGGGCGGCGCATGGTCAGCCCCAGCATTTT. It codes for CASRAAHGQPQHF.

The rearrangement links TRBV11-2 to TRBJ1-3, with 8 bases lining up with TRBD1. Germline trimming cut 6 bases from V and 0 bases from J; bases unmatched to any gene: 10. The CDR3 sequence is 17 residues long. The V gene's germline CDR1 is SGHAT and CDR2 FQNNGV. The CDR3 DNA is TGTGCCAGCAGTCGCGGACAGGGCCCTTCCTCTGGAAACACCATATATTTT. Translation: CASSRGQGPSSGNTIYF.

V gene TRBV30 combines with J gene TRBJ1-4; D is ambiguous. V lost 6 bases and J 0 bases, leaving 8 bases between the germline ends. This CDR3 has 13 residues. Germline V gives CDR1 GTSNPN, CDR2 SVGIG (reference sequence). CDR3 in DNA: TGTGCCTGCACCGGAGCAACTAATGAAAAACTGTTTTTT. Translated: CACTGATNEKLFF.

J is TRBJ1-5 and V is TRBV6-1; 8 bases fit TRBD1. The germline CDR1 and CDR2 sequences are MNHNS and SASEGT. J was trimmed by 0 bases and V by 6 bases; bases with no gene match: 4. This CDR3 contains 15 residues. The CDR3 coding sequence is TGTGCCAGCAGAGAGACAGGGGATAGCAATCAGCCCCAGCATTTT. It specifies CASRETGDSNQPQHF.

This clone was recorded a few times. The gene calls are TRBV5-1 and TRBJ2-1; TRBD1 matches at 8 bases. The germline gives CDR1 SGHRS, CDR2 YFSETQ. V trimming: 6 bases; J trimming: 6 bases; junction bases outside the gene matches: 11. This CDR3 spans 15 amino acids. The CDR3 DNA reads as TGCGCCAGCACCGAGGACAGGGCTAGGGGCAATGAGCAGTTCTTC. Protein sequence: CASTEDRARGNEQFF.

The J gene is TRBJ2-1, the V gene TRBV19; 7 positions agree with TRBD2. There are 17 residues in the CDR3. The ends lost 5 bases at V and 2 bases at J; junction bases unmatched: 12. Germline assignment: CDR1 LNHDA and CDR2 SQIVND (reference sequence). The CDR3 here is CASSATPGAGAYNEQFF. In DNA form, the CDR3 reads TGTGCCAGTAGTGCCACCCCTGGGGCGGGGGCCTACAATGAGCAGTTCTTC. The complete variable domain, with remaining parts taken from reference TRBV19 and TRBJ2-1, reads DGGITQSPKYLFRKEGQNVTLSCEQNLNHDAMYWYRQDPGQGLRLIYYSQIVNDFQKGDIAEGYSVSREKKESFPLTVTSAQKNPTAFYLCASSATPGAGAYNEQFFGPGTRLTVL.

This clone was found a few times. The rearrangement joins TRBV18 to TRBJ1-5; D unclear. The V and J ends lost 2 bases and 4 bases respectively, with 6 bases between them. The CDR3 runs to 13 residues. Germline V lookup: CDR1 KGHSH, CDR2 LQKENI. The CDR3 DNA reads as TGTGCCAGCTCACCAGGGGAGAATCAGCCCCAGCATTTT. Protein: CASSPGENQPQHF. The entire variable domain, with the rest obtained from reference TRBV18 and TRBJ1-5, is as follows: NAGVMQNPRHLVRRRGQEARLRCSPMKGHSHVYWYRQLPEEGLKFMVYLQKENIIDESGMPKERFSAEFPKEGPSILRIQQVVRGDSAAYFCASSPGENQPQHFGDGTRLSIL.

J is TRBJ2-3 and V is TRBV5-1; D call uncertain. Per germline, CDR1 SGHRS and CDR2 YFSETQ. This CDR3 is built from 12 residues. The V end was cut by 2 bases, the J end by 3 bases, with 4 bases between. CDR3 coding DNA: TGCGCCAGCAGCTTCACAACAGATACGCAGTATTTT. Protein sequence: CASSFTTDTQYF. Complete variable domain (other parts from reference TRBV5-1 and TRBJ2-3): KAGVTQTPRYLIKTRGQQVTLSCSPISGHRSVSWYQQTPGQGLQFLFEYFSETQRNKGNFPGRFSGRQFSNSRSEMNVSTLELGDSALYLCASSFTTDTQYFGPGTRLTVL.

The rearrangement links TRBV5-6 to TRBJ2-7, with TRBD2 identical over 8 bases. The CDR3 sequence is 16 residues long. Germline assignment: CDR1 SGHDT and CDR2 YYEEEE. J lost 5 bases, V lost 4 bases, and 14 bases had no gene match. CDR3 DNA sequence: TGTGCCAGCAGCCTCTATACAGCGGGAGTATCCCACGAGCAGTACTTC. This gives the protein CASSLYTAGVSHEQYF. The variable domain in full, completed from reference TRBV5-6 and TRBJ2-7, reads DAGVTQSPTHLIKTRGQQVTLRCSPKSGHDTVSWYQQALGQGPQFIFQYYEEEERQRGNFPDRFSGHQFPNYSSELNVNALLLGDSALYLCASSLYTAGVSHEQYFGPGTRLTVT.

The V call is TRBV7-2, the J call TRBJ2-5, with 14 positions matching TRBD2. V shed 1 base, J shed 4 bases, and the junction held 8 bases outside the gene matches. The CDR3 spans 18 residues. CDR1 SGHTA and CDR2 FQGNSA come from the germline V gene. CDR3 protein: CASSLGGGLAGGPETQYF. In DNA form, the CDR3 reads TGTGCCAGCAGCTTAGGGGGAGGACTAGCGGGAGGACCAGAGACCCAGTACTTC. Using reference TRBV7-2 and TRBJ2-5 for the parts outside the CDR3, the full variable domain is GAGVSQSPSNKVTEKGKDVELRCDPISGHTALYWYRQSLGQGLEFLIYFQGNSAPDKSGLPSDRFSAERTGGSVSTLTIQRTQQEDSAVYLCASSLGGGLAGGPETQYFGPGTRLLVL.